This record concerns one TCR beta chain sequence. Its target is unknown. Donation came from healthy Caucasian individuals in Russia who were aged about 6 to 100. This sample is drawn from a study of blood T cells in healthy people across ages. General study findings and limits: Long-lived and aged donors differed, with more naive CD4+ cells and higher diversity in the long-lived.

A J-beta primer mix and a sample-barcoded 5' primer were used in a second PCR of roughly 7 to 12 cycles. A tag from a template-switch adaptor with 12 random nucleotides marked each cDNA molecule. TCRdb recomputed calls from the 5' RACE reads with MiXCR, one row per CDR3 protein. The repertoire holds about 1.4 million distinct CDR3 sequences, with almost 60% as singletons. The CDR3 is 16 amino acids. Trimming left V 6 bases short and J 0 bases short, with 15 bases between. Germline-derived CDR1 and CDR2 are MNHNS and SASEGT. The chain is built from TRBV6-1 and TRBJ1-5; D is possibly TRBD1 (6 bases). The sequence was collected from a man aged 18-30 years in good health. The sequencing input was blood. In DNA form, the CDR3 reads TGTGCCAGCAGAGGGGGGGACACCTATAGCAATCAGCCCCAGCATTTT. Translating it yields CASRGGDTYSNQPQHF.